This T cell receptor beta chain stems from a study of blood T cell repertoires in COVID-19. For the study at large: There were acute and convalescent COVID-19 samples, and they came from the United States, Italy and Spain.

Per the original data handling: By means of reference gene primer amplification, nucleated cell counts were estimated. This table comes from immunoSEQ multiplex PCR, and its TCRdb copy is limited to in-frame clones, with some not included. That table is the source of V, J and clone size, and D and trimming were worked out from the DNA. The table includes roughly 100,000 clones, approximately 87% detected once. Germline V gene lookup returns CDR1 KGHSH and CDR2 LQKENI. Trimming took 3 bases from V and 6 from J; bases not matched to a gene: 6. The CDR3 runs to 15 residues. The V gene is TRBV18, the J gene TRBJ1-5, with 9 positions matching TRBD1. The sequence derives from a human donor in a cohort sampled during active COVID-19. The material sequenced was peripheral blood. The CDR3 reads CASSPQTGGGQPQHF. The CDR3 DNA reads TGTGCCAGCTCACCCCAGACAGGGGGTGGTCAGCCCCAGCATTTT.